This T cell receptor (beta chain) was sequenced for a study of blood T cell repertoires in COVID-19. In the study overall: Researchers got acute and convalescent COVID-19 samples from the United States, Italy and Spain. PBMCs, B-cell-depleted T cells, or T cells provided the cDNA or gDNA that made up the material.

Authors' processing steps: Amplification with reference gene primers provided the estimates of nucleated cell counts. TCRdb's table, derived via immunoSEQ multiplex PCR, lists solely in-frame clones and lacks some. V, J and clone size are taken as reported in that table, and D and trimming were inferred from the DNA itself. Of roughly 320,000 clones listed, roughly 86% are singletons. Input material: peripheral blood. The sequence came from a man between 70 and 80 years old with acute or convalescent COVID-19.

CDR3 residues: CASSHNQPQHF. CDR3 nucleotides: TGTGCCAGCAGCCACAATCAGCCCCAGCATTTT. The V gene is TRBV21-1, the J gene TRBJ1-5; the table gives TRBD1 as D, unverified against the DNA. TRBV21-1 is designated a pseudogene. The CDR3 loop spans 11 amino acids.